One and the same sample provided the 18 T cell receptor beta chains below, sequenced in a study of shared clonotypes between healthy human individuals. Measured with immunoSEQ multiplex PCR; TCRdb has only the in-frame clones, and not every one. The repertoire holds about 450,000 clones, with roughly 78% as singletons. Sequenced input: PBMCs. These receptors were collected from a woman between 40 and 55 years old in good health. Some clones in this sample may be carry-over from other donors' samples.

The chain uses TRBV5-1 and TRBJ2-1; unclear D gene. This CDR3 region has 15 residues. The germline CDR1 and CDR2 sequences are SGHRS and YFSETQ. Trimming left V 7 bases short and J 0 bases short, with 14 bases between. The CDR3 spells CASFPEPSSYNEQFF. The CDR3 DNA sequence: TGCGCCAGCTTCCCCGAACCCAGCTCCTACAATGAGCAGTTCTTC. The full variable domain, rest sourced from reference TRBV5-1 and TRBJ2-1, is KAGVTQTPRYLIKTRGQQVTLSCSPISGHRSVSWYQQTPGQGLQFLFEYFSETQRNKGNFPGRFSGRQFSNSRSEMNVSTLELGDSALYLCASFPEPSSYNEQFFGPGTRLTVL.

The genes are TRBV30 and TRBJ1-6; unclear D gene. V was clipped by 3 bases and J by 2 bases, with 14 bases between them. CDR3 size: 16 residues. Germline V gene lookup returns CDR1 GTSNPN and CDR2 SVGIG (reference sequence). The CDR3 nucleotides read TGTGCCTGGAGGGGCAACACGGAGGCCTATAATTCACCCCTCCACTTT. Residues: CAWRGNTEAYNSPLHF.

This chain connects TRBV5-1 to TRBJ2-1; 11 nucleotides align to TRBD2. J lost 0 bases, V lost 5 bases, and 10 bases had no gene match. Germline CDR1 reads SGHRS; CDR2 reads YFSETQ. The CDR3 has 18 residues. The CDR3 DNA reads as TGCGCCAGCAGAAGGGGACTAGCGGACCTGAGCTCCTACAATGAGCAGTTCTTC. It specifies CASRRGLADLSSYNEQFF.

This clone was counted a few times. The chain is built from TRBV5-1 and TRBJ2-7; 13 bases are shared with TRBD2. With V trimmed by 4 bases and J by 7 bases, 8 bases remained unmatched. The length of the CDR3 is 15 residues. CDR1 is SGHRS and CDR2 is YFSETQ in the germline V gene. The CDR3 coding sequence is TGCGCCAGCAGCGAAGGACTAGCGGGAGCAGGAGAGCAGTACTTC. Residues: CASSEGLAGAGEQYF.

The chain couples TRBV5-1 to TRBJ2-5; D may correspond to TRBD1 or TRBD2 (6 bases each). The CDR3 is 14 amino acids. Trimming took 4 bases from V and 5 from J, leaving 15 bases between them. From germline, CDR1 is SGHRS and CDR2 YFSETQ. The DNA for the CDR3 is TGCGCCAGCAGCCCGGGGGCCGGAAAGGAGACCCAGTACTTC. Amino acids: CASSPGAGKETQYF.

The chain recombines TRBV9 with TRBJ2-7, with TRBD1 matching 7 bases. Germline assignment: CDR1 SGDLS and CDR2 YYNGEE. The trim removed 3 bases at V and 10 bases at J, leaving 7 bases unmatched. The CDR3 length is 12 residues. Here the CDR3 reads CASSAGGQVQYF. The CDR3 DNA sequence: TGTGCCAGCAGCGCCGGCGGACAGGTCCAGTACTTC.

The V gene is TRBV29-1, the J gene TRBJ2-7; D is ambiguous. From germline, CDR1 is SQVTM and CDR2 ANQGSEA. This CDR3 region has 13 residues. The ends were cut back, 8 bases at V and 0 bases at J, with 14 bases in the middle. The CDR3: CSISNGNSYEQYF. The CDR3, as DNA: TGCAGCATATCCAACGGCAACTCCTACGAGCAGTACTTC.

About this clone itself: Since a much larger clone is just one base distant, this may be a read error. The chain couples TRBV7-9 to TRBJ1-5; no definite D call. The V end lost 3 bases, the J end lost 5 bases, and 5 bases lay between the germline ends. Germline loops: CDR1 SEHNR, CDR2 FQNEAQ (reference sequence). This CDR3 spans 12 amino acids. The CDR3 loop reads CASSFGDQPQHF. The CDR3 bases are TGTGCCAGCAGCTTTGGGGATCAGCCCCAGCATTTT.

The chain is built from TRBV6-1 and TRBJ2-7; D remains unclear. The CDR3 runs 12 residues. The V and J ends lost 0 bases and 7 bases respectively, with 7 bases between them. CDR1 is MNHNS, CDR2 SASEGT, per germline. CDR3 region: CASSEARREQYF. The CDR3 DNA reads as TGTGCCAGCAGTGAAGCGCGGCGAGAGCAGTACTTC.

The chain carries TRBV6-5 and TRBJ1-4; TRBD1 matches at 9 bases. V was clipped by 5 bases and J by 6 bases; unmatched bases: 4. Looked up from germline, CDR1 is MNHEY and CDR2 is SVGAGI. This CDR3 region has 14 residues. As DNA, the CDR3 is TGTGCCAGCAGTATGGGACAGGGATATGAAAAACTGTTTTTT. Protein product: CASSMGQGYEKLFF.

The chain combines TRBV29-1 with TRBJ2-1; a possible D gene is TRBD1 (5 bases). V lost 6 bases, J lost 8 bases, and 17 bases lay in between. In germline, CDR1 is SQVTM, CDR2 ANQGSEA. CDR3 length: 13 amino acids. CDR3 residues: CSVLLTQGDEQFF. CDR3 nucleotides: TGCAGCGTCCTACTTACGCAGGGCGATGAGCAGTTCTTC.

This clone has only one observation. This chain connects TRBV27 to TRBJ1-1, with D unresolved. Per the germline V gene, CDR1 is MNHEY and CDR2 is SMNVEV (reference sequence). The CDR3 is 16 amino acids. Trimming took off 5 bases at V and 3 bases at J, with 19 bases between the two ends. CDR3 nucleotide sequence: TGTGCCAGCAGTCGGAACCCCCGGACGGGTCACACTGAAGCTTTCTTT. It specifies CASSRNPRTGHTEAFF.

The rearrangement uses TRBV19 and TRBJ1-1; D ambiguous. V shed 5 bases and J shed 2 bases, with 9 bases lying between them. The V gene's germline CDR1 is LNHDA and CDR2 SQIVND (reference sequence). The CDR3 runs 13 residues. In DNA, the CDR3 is TGTGCCAGTAGTGATCAGATAAACACTGAAGCTTTCTTT. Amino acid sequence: CASSDQINTEAFF.

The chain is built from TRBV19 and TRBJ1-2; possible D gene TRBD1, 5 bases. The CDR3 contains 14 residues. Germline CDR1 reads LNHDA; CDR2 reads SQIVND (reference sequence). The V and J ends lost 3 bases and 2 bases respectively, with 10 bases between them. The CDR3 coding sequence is TGTGCCAGTAGTATCGGGGGGGAGAACTATGGCTACACCTTC. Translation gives CASSIGGENYGYTF. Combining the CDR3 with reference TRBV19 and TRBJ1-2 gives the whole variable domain DGGITQSPKYLFRKEGQNVTLSCEQNLNHDAMYWYRQDPGQGLRLIYYSQIVNDFQKGDIAEGYSVSREKKESFPLTVTSAQKNPTAFYLCASSIGGENYGYTFGSGTRLTVV.

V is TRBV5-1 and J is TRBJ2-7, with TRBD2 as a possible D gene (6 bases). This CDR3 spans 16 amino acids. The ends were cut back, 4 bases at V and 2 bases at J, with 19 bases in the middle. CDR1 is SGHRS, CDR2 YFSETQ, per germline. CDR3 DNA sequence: TGCGCCAGCAGCGCCCTGGGAGTAGCGGCGACCTACGAGCAGTACTTC. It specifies CASSALGVAATYEQYF.

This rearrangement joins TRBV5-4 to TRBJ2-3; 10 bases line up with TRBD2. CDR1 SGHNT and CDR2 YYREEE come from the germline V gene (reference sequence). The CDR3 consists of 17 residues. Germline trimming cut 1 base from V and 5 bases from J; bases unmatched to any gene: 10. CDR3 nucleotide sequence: TGTGCCAGCAGCTTGAGGGGAGCGGGAGGGCTCAGAGATACGCAGTATTTT. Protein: CASSLRGAGGLRDTQYF.

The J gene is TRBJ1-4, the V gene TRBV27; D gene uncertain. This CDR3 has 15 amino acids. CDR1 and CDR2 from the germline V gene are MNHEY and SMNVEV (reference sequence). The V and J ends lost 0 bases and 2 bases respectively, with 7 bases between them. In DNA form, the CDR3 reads TGTGCCAGCAGTTTATCGTGGCAGACTAATGAAAAACTGTTTTTT. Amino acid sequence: CASSLSWQTNEKLFF.

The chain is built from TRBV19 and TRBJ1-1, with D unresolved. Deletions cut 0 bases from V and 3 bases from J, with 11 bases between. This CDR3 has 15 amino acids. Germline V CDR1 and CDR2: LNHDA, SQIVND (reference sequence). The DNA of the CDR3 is TGTGCCAGTAGTATAGATCTCGGTTTGGACACTGAAGCTTTCTTT. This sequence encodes CASSIDLGLDTEAFF.